Here is one T cell receptor beta chain with its context. Method: immunoSEQ multiplex PCR; TCRdb's copy keeps in-frame clones and lacks some. The sample holds about 54,000 clones; roughly 80% are singletons and the top ten take 4% to 5%. This specimen belongs to a study of OX40 agonist ivuxolimab in advanced cancers. The material was CD4+ or CD8+ T cells sorted from blood, obtained in a trial of the OX40 agonist ivuxolimab. This sequence originates from an adult with an advanced solid tumor such as melanoma, head and neck, liver or kidney cancer.

The CDR3 sequence: CASSLRLGSYNEQFF. Here the CDR3 DNA reads TGTGCCAGCAGCCTCCGACTAGGGTCATACAATGAGCAGTTCTTC. V and J are TRBV7-8 and TRBJ2-1; D might be TRBD2 (6 bases). The CDR3 runs 15 residues. CDR1 is SGHVS, CDR2 FQNEAQ, per germline. The V gene lost 5 bases and the J gene lost 4 bases, with 15 bases spanning the gap.